Listed below are T cell receptor beta chains from one sample, sequenced in a study of cytomegalovirus exposure and HLA in healthy donors. The repertoire was sequenced with immunoSEQ multiplex PCR; TCRdb's copy has only in-frame clones and lacks some. The sample has roughly 130,000 clones, 75% to 90% seen once. The source material was PBMCs. These receptors all stem from a man aged 35-49 years in good health and CMV-seronegative. The CDR3 runs from the conserved cysteine through the conserved F or W. Each record gives: CDR3 protein, CDR3 DNA, clone size, D gene, J gene, V gene. A D gene is named only where the DNA matches it firmly. Not every row has a clone size; where given, it reads once, few, many or a size class.

CDR3aa: CASSSGLAGTTYEQYF
CDR3nt: TGTGCCAGCAGCTCCGGACTAGCGGGGACCACCTACGAGCAGTACTTC
abundance: once
d_gene: TRBD2
j_gene: TRBJ2-7
v_gene: TRBV7-6

CDR3aa: CASSLWGQEINYGYTF
CDR3nt: TGTGCCAGCAGCTTATGGGGACAGGAGATTAACTATGGCTACACCTTC
abundance: -
d_gene: TRBD1
j_gene: TRBJ1-2
v_gene: TRBV7-8

CDR3aa: CATSRDQAGTQYF
CDR3nt: TGTGCCACCAGCAGAGATCAGGCGGGTACGCAGTATTTT
abundance: few
d_gene: -
j_gene: TRBJ2-3
v_gene: TRBV15

CDR3aa: CASSFMDRVYGYTF
CDR3nt: TGTGCCAGCAGTTTTATGGACAGGGTCTATGGCTACACCTTC
abundance: -
d_gene: TRBD1
j_gene: TRBJ1-2
v_gene: TRBV28

CDR3aa: CASLQTGGAGYEQYF
CDR3nt: TGTGCCAGCCTCCAGACAGGGGGCGCAGGATACGAGCAGTACTTC
abundance: few
d_gene: TRBD1
j_gene: TRBJ2-7
v_gene: TRBV6-1

CDR3aa: CASNDSRDRGTHEQYF
CDR3nt: TGTGCCAGCAACGACAGCCGGGACAGGGGGACCCACGAGCAGTACTTC
abundance: -
d_gene: -
j_gene: TRBJ2-7
v_gene: TRBV21-1

CDR3aa: CASSQGASLDTQYF
CDR3nt: TGTGCCAGCAGCCAAGGAGCTAGCTTAGATACGCAGTATTTT
abundance: few
d_gene: -
j_gene: TRBJ2-3
v_gene: TRBV14

CDR3aa: CASSVSAGGQETQYF
CDR3nt: TGTGCCAGCAGCGTGTCGGCAGGGGGCCAGGAGACCCAGTACTTC
abundance: -
d_gene: TRBD1
j_gene: TRBJ2-5
v_gene: TRBV6-4

CDR3aa: CASSVGQRDYGYTF
CDR3nt: TGTGCCAGCAGCGTGGGACAGAGGGACTATGGCTACACCTTC
abundance: -
d_gene: TRBD1
j_gene: TRBJ1-2
v_gene: TRBV28

CDR3aa: CASSPGGLRQETQYF
CDR3nt: TGTGCCAGCAGCCCCGGAGGGCTGCGGCAAGAGACCCAGTACTTC
abundance: -
d_gene: -
j_gene: TRBJ2-5
v_gene: TRBV7-2

CDR3aa: CASSRRQGDQPQHF
CDR3nt: TGTGCCAGCAGTCGCAGACAGGGGGATCAGCCCCAGCATTTT
abundance: -
d_gene: TRBD1
j_gene: TRBJ1-5
v_gene: TRBV6-6

CDR3aa: CASSLQVTTNEKLFF
CDR3nt: TGTGCCAGCTCACTACAAGTTACAACTAATGAAAAACTGTTTTTT
abundance: -
d_gene: -
j_gene: TRBJ1-4
v_gene: TRBV18

CDR3aa: CASSPPSGSFSGANVLTF
CDR3nt: TGTGCCAGCTCACCACCTAGCGGGTCCTTCTCTGGGGCCAACGTCCTGACTTTC
abundance: -
d_gene: TRBD2
j_gene: TRBJ2-6
v_gene: TRBV18

CDR3aa: CASSGPGTGGTYEQYF
CDR3nt: TGTGCCAGCAGTGGCCCCGGGACAGGGGGAACCTACGAGCAGTACTTC
abundance: -
d_gene: TRBD1
j_gene: TRBJ2-7
v_gene: TRBV6-1

CDR3aa: CASSRTSGYNEQFF
CDR3nt: TGTGCCAGCAGCCGGACTAGCGGCTACAATGAGCAGTTCTTC
abundance: -
d_gene: TRBD2
j_gene: TRBJ2-1
v_gene: TRBV5-6

CDR3aa: CASSYVPQNQPQHF
CDR3nt: TGTGCCAGCAGTTACGTCCCCCAGAATCAGCCCCAGCATTTT
abundance: -
d_gene: -
j_gene: TRBJ1-5
v_gene: TRBV6-6

CDR3aa: CASSWGEGGEQYF
CDR3nt: TGTGCCAGCAGCTGGGGGGAAGGTGGCGAGCAGTACTTC
abundance: few
d_gene: -
j_gene: TRBJ2-7
v_gene: TRBV5-4

CDR3aa: CASSGVDEKLFF
CDR3nt: TGTGCCAGCAGTGGAGTTGATGAAAAACTGTTTTTT
abundance: few
d_gene: -
j_gene: TRBJ1-4
v_gene: TRBV6-6